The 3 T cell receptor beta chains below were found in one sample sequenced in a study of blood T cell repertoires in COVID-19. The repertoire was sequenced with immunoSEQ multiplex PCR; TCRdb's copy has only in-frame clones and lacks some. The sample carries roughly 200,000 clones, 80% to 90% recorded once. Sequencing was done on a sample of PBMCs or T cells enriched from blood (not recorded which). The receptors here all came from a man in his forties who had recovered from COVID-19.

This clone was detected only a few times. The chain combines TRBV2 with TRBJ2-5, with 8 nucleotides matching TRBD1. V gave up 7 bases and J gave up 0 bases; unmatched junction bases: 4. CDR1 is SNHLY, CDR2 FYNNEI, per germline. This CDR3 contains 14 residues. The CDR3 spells CASKTGGNQETQYF. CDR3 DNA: TGTGCCAGCAAAACAGGGGGGAACCAAGAGACCCAGTACTTC.

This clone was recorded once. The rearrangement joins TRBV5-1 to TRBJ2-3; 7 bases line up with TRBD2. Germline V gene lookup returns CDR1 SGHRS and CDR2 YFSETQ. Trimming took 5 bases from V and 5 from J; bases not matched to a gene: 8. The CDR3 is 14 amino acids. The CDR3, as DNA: TGCGCCAGCAGGTCCGGGACTATAAGAGATACGCAGTATTTT. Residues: CASRSGTIRDTQYF.

The CDR3 sequence: CASSFFQGGNTEAFF. The CDR3 DNA follows: TGTGCCAGCAGTTTTTTCCAGGGGGGAAACACTGAAGCTTTCTTT. The rearrangement joins TRBV27 to TRBJ1-1; 7 bases are a match to TRBD1. Per germline, CDR1 MNHEY and CDR2 SMNVEV (reference sequence). The length of the CDR3 is 15 residues. The V and J ends lost 3 bases and 2 bases, in that order; junction bases with no gene match: 6.